The present entry profiles one T cell receptor beta chain with its context. No cognate antigen has been identified for it. The junction shows a germline mismatch at one end, possibly a read error. The data belong to a study of radiotherapy plus CTLA-4 blockade in lung cancer (dated by TCRdb to between 2017 and 2018). A note on the overall study: Among enrolled patients, approximately 17% had an objective response and approximately 30% reached disease control. The paper as a whole reports these results and caveats: Early dynamic changes in blood T cell clones, together with increased serum interferon-beta after radiation, were reported as the strongest predictors of response. After treatment with radiotherapy and ipilimumab, TCR clones that originated in tumors expanded in peripheral blood.

Libraries came from the immunoSEQ multiplex PCR assay. TCRdb's version of the immuneACCESS table is confined to in-frame rearrangements and falls short of the full clone set. An unresolved V gene accounts for under half of the shortfall where checked; the remainder is of unknown origin. The sample records over 85,000 clones, about four fifths of which are singletons. The ten largest clones add up to roughly 3.1% of the sample. In this study, focal radiation therapy paired with CTLA-4 blockade (ipilimumab) was tested in patients who had chemo-refractory metastatic non-small-cell lung cancer. This TCR derives from a human donor with non-small cell lung cancer who had a partial response to radiotherapy plus ipilimumab. Some clones in this sample may be carry-over from other donors' samples. The sequencing here drew on peripheral blood, taken from a patient treated with radiotherapy plus ipilimumab.

The nucleotides are TGCAGCGTTGCGAGCGGGAGGGCCGGTGAGCAGCTCTTC. This translates into CSVASGRAGEQLF. The rearranged chain carries TRBV29-1 and TRBJ2-1, with 10 bases matching TRBD2. The CDR3, from cysteine to phenylalanine, totals 13 residues. Here the CDR3 DNA is all that survives: 39 bases in frame from base 1. CDR1 is given as SQVTM and CDR2 as ANQGSEA, both from the germline V gene.